A selection of T cell receptor beta chains follows, all from one sample in a study of blood T cells in healthy people across ages. TCRdb re-derived calls from the 5' RACE reads in MiXCR, one entry per CDR3 protein. This table has 700,000 to 900,000 distinct CDR3 sequences, around a quarter appearing once. This sample was shared with a second study, whose subject was T cells of mothers and their children.

Sequenced: blood. Receptor source: a boy aged 5 to 17 in good health. The CDR3 runs from the conserved cysteine through the conserved F or W. The D gene is left open where the match is weak. Size tells how often a clone was seen (once, few, many) or the class of an expanded clone, and some rows leave it out.

clone_size: few; d_call: -; v_call: TRBV12-3/TRBV12-4; j_call: TRBJ2-5; cdr3_nt: TGTGCCAGCAGCAAGGCGCAGGCAGGGGAGCAGTACTTC; cdr3_aa: CASSKAQAGEQYF
clone_size: once; d_call: -; v_call: TRBV9; j_call: TRBJ1-2; cdr3_nt: TGTGCCAGCAGCGGCTCACAGCTTAACTATGGCTACACCTTC; cdr3_aa: CASSGSQLNYGYTF
clone_size: -; d_call: TRBD2; v_call: TRBV14; j_call: TRBJ2-1; cdr3_nt: TGTGCCAGCAGCCGTAGCGGGTCCTACAATGAGCAGTTCTTC; cdr3_aa: CASSRSGSYNEQFF
clone_size: -; d_call: -; v_call: TRBV25-1; j_call: TRBJ2-7; cdr3_nt: TGTGCCAGCAGTGATCGGAGTAAGCAGTACTTC; cdr3_aa: CASSDRSKQYF
clone_size: few; d_call: -; v_call: TRBV5-1; j_call: TRBJ2-5; cdr3_nt: TGCGCCAGCAGCTCCCAGACGGGGGATGTCTCGTTCTTC; cdr3_aa: CASSSQTGDVSFF
clone_size: -; d_call: -; v_call: TRBV15; j_call: TRBJ2-7; cdr3_nt: TGTGCCACCAGCAGCGGAGGGAACCTCTACGAGCAGTACTTC; cdr3_aa: CATSSGGNLYEQYF
clone_size: -; d_call: TRBD2; v_call: TRBV29-1; j_call: TRBJ2-1; cdr3_nt: TGCAGCGGGAAAAGACTAGCGGGAGTCCATGAGCAGTTCTTC; cdr3_aa: CSGKRLAGVHEQFF
clone_size: -; d_call: TRBD2; v_call: TRBV7-9; j_call: TRBJ2-5; cdr3_nt: TGTGCCAGCAGCTTTGGGACTAGCGGGCGAGAGACCCAGTACTTC; cdr3_aa: CASSFGTSGRETQYF
clone_size: few; d_call: -; v_call: TRBV29-1; j_call: TRBJ1-1; cdr3_nt: TGCAGCGCCCCCGCTCAGAACACTGAAGCTTTCTTT; cdr3_aa: CSAPAQNTEAFF
clone_size: few; d_call: -; v_call: TRBV27; j_call: TRBJ2-1; cdr3_nt: TGTGCCAGCGCGGACTCCCTCCACAATGAGCAGTTCTTC; cdr3_aa: CASADSLHNEQFF
clone_size: few; d_call: -; v_call: TRBV20-1; j_call: TRBJ2-5; cdr3_nt: TGCAGTGCTAGAGCCCGTGGGGTCCAAGAGACCCAGTACTTC; cdr3_aa: CSARARGVQETQYF
clone_size: -; d_call: TRBD1; v_call: TRBV24-1; j_call: TRBJ2-2; cdr3_nt: TGTGCCGTTGGGCCTACAGGGGACACCGGGGAGCTGTTTTTT; cdr3_aa: CAVGPTGDTGELFF
clone_size: -; d_call: -; v_call: TRBV6-5; j_call: TRBJ1-2; cdr3_nt: TGTGCCAGCAGTCCGCTACAGGGACTCTATGGCTACACCTTC; cdr3_aa: CASSPLQGLYGYTF
clone_size: -; d_call: TRBD2; v_call: TRBV2; j_call: TRBJ2-5; cdr3_nt: TGTGCCAGCAGTGACGTTACCGGGGGGGGAGAAACCCAGTACTTC; cdr3_aa: CASSDVTGGGETQYF
clone_size: few; d_call: -; v_call: TRBV12-3/TRBV12-4; j_call: TRBJ1-1; cdr3_nt: TGTGCCAGCAGTTGGAGTTCTCCGATGGGAGCTTTCTTT; cdr3_aa: CASSWSSPMGAFF
clone_size: -; d_call: -; v_call: TRBV27; j_call: TRBJ2-7; cdr3_nt: TGTGCCAGCAGTTTTGGACACACCTACGAGCAGTACTTC; cdr3_aa: CASSFGHTYEQYF
clone_size: -; d_call: -; v_call: TRBV7-8; j_call: TRBJ2-7; cdr3_nt: TGTGCCAGCAGCTTAGCGGCTGGCGGGGGCTATTTCTACGAGCAGTACTTC; cdr3_aa: CASSLAAGGGYFYEQYF
clone_size: few; d_call: -; v_call: TRBV2; j_call: TRBJ1-2; cdr3_nt: TGTGCCAGCGAGGGGCCGAGGGTCTATGGCTACACCTTC; cdr3_aa: CASEGPRVYGYTF
clone_size: many; d_call: -; v_call: TRBV9; j_call: TRBJ2-5; cdr3_nt: TGTGCCAGCAGCGTAGGTCAGGGGCCACAAGAGACCCAGTACTTC; cdr3_aa: CASSVGQGPQETQYF
clone_size: -; d_call: -; v_call: TRBV7-2; j_call: TRBJ1-2; cdr3_nt: TGTGCCAGCAGCTTCGCCGGCCAGGGGAAGAATGGCTACACCTTC; cdr3_aa: CASSFAGQGKNGYTF
clone_size: -; d_call: -; v_call: TRBV12-3/TRBV12-4; j_call: TRBJ1-1; cdr3_nt: TGTGCCAGCAGCATCCGGACTTTAATTGGTGAAGCTTTCTTT; cdr3_aa: CASSIRTLIGEAFF
clone_size: -; d_call: -; v_call: TRBV4-1; j_call: TRBJ1-5; cdr3_nt: TGCGCCAGCAGCCTTGGGGGTGGAAGCAATCAGCCCCAGCATTTT; cdr3_aa: CASSLGGGSNQPQHF
clone_size: -; d_call: -; v_call: TRBV7-9; j_call: TRBJ2-2; cdr3_nt: TGTGCCAGCAGCAGCGACAGGCCCGGGGAGCTGGTTTTT; cdr3_aa: CASSSDRPGELVF
clone_size: -; d_call: TRBD2; v_call: TRBV14; j_call: TRBJ2-7; cdr3_nt: TGTGCCAGCAGGTTCGAGCGGGGGTCCCTTGAGCAGTACTTC; cdr3_aa: CASRFERGSLEQYF
clone_size: -; d_call: TRBD2; v_call: TRBV5-1; j_call: TRBJ2-1; cdr3_nt: TGCGCCAGCAGCTTGGTGCAGCGGGGGGTTTCCACCTACAATGAGCAGTTCTTC; cdr3_aa: CASSLVQRGVSTYNEQFF
clone_size: few; d_call: TRBD1; v_call: TRBV2; j_call: TRBJ2-1; cdr3_nt: TGTGCCAGCGGGGCGGACAGGTCCGGCGGCGAGCAGTTCTTC; cdr3_aa: CASGADRSGGEQFF
clone_size: -; d_call: -; v_call: TRBV5-1; j_call: TRBJ2-5; cdr3_nt: TGCGCCAGCAGATTGGGCATCGGACAGAAATACCAAGAGACCCAGTACTTC; cdr3_aa: CASRLGIGQKYQETQYF
clone_size: many; d_call: -; v_call: TRBV12-3/TRBV12-4; j_call: TRBJ2-4; cdr3_nt: TGTGCCAGCAGCGCTGGGACCCCCAAAAACATTCAGTACTTC; cdr3_aa: CASSAGTPKNIQYF
clone_size: -; d_call: TRBD1; v_call: TRBV15; j_call: TRBJ1-5; cdr3_nt: TGTGCCACCAGCCGTCAGGCCTGGGACAGGGGTACTCAGCCCCAGCATTTT; cdr3_aa: CATSRQAWDRGTQPQHF
clone_size: -; d_call: -; v_call: TRBV7-2; j_call: TRBJ2-1; cdr3_nt: TGTGCCGGCAGCACTCCCTCCTCAGACAGCAGGTTCTTC; cdr3_aa: CAGSTPSSDSRFF
clone_size: few; d_call: TRBD2; v_call: TRBV29-1; j_call: TRBJ2-1; cdr3_nt: TGCAGCGTTGCCGCTAGCGGGGGACCGAGTAATGAGCAGTTCTTC; cdr3_aa: CSVAASGGPSNEQFF
clone_size: -; d_call: TRBD1; v_call: TRBV5-1; j_call: TRBJ2-5; cdr3_nt: TGCGCCAGCAGCTTGAAAATCCGAGACAGGGGGGATCGGTGGTACTTC; cdr3_aa: CASSLKIRDRGDRWYF
clone_size: -; d_call: TRBD1; v_call: TRBV29-1; j_call: TRBJ2-7; cdr3_nt: TGCAGCGAACTCGGGACAGGGCTCCACGAGCAGTACTTC; cdr3_aa: CSELGTGLHEQYF
clone_size: many; d_call: -; v_call: TRBV29-1; j_call: TRBJ1-5; cdr3_nt: TGCAGCGTCTCCGGGGCGGGCAATCAGCCCCAGCATTTT; cdr3_aa: CSVSGAGNQPQHF
clone_size: few; d_call: TRBD1; v_call: TRBV27; j_call: TRBJ1-2; cdr3_nt: TGTGCCAGCAGTTTATTCTCACCCACGACAGGGGCCTACTATGGCTACACCTTC; cdr3_aa: CASSLFSPTTGAYYGYTF
clone_size: few; d_call: TRBD2; v_call: TRBV9; j_call: TRBJ2-1; cdr3_nt: TGTGCCAGCAGCACCACTAGCGGGGAGGCGGGTGAGCAGTTCTTC; cdr3_aa: CASSTTSGEAGEQFF
clone_size: few; d_call: TRBD1; v_call: TRBV29-1; j_call: TRBJ2-2; cdr3_nt: TGCAGCGCTTTTCGTCCCCTGAGGCAGGGGGCGGTCGGGGAGCTGTTTTTT; cdr3_aa: CSAFRPLRQGAVGELFF
clone_size: -; d_call: -; v_call: TRBV18; j_call: TRBJ1-1; cdr3_nt: TGTGCCAGCTCACCGGTCGAGGACACTGAAGCTTTCTTT; cdr3_aa: CASSPVEDTEAFF
clone_size: -; d_call: -; v_call: TRBV11-2; j_call: TRBJ2-5; cdr3_nt: TGTGCCTCTACCGTGGGCAGCTACCAAGAGACCCAGTACTTC; cdr3_aa: CASTVGSYQETQYF
clone_size: -; d_call: -; v_call: TRBV6-6; j_call: TRBJ1-3; cdr3_nt: TGTGCCAGCAGTTACGAGGGCCTCTCTGGAAACACCGTATATTTT; cdr3_aa: CASSYEGLSGNTVYF
clone_size: -; d_call: -; v_call: TRBV18; j_call: TRBJ2-5; cdr3_nt: TGTGCCAGCTCACCACCGGAATCCGGGAATCGGTTCTTC; cdr3_aa: CASSPPESGNRFF
clone_size: -; d_call: -; v_call: TRBV12-3/TRBV12-4; j_call: TRBJ2-6; cdr3_nt: TGTGCCAGCAGTTTCAGGGGGGGGCTCTCTGGGGCCAACGTCCTGACTTTC; cdr3_aa: CASSFRGGLSGANVLTF
clone_size: -; d_call: -; v_call: TRBV4-2; j_call: TRBJ2-7; cdr3_nt: TGTGCCAGCAGCCAAGAATGGACTGGCTCCTACGAGCAGTACTTC; cdr3_aa: CASSQEWTGSYEQYF
clone_size: -; d_call: TRBD2; v_call: TRBV7-6; j_call: TRBJ2-3; cdr3_nt: TGTGCCAGCAGCACGACTAGCGGGACAGATACGCAGTATTTT; cdr3_aa: CASSTTSGTDTQYF
clone_size: -; d_call: -; v_call: TRBV28; j_call: TRBJ2-5; cdr3_nt: TGTGCCAGCAGTTTAAACGGGGGCCCCAGTCGGTACTTC; cdr3_aa: CASSLNGGPSRYF
clone_size: -; d_call: -; v_call: TRBV5-1; j_call: TRBJ1-5; cdr3_nt: TGCGCCAGCAGCTTGGCCCCAGGGGTGGGTCAGCCCCAGCATTTT; cdr3_aa: CASSLAPGVGQPQHF
clone_size: few; d_call: -; v_call: TRBV20-1; j_call: TRBJ1-1; cdr3_nt: TGCAGTCCCATAACCATGAGCACTGAAGCTTTCTTT; cdr3_aa: CSPITMSTEAFF
clone_size: few; d_call: -; v_call: TRBV11-2; j_call: TRBJ1-6; cdr3_nt: TGTGCCAGCAGCTTAGTGGCAGGGGCTAGTTCACCCCTCCACTTT; cdr3_aa: CASSLVAGASSPLHF
clone_size: few; d_call: -; v_call: TRBV5-1; j_call: TRBJ2-1; cdr3_nt: TGCGCCAGCAGCCCTGGGGTGGGGGGGCTAACCTACAATGAGCAGTTCTTC; cdr3_aa: CASSPGVGGLTYNEQFF
clone_size: -; d_call: -; v_call: TRBV2; j_call: TRBJ2-7; cdr3_nt: TGTGCCAGCAGTTTTTTAGAGGACGAGCAGTACTTC; cdr3_aa: CASSFLEDEQYF
clone_size: few; d_call: TRBD1; v_call: TRBV2; j_call: TRBJ1-5; cdr3_nt: TGTGCTACAGGGGATCCTGGACAGCCCCAGCATTTT; cdr3_aa: CATGDPGQPQHF
clone_size: -; d_call: TRBD1; v_call: TRBV30; j_call: TRBJ2-1; cdr3_nt: TGTGCCTGGGAACGGGACAGGGGCGGCAATGAGCAGTTCTTC; cdr3_aa: CAWERDRGGNEQFF
clone_size: few; d_call: -; v_call: TRBV3-1; j_call: TRBJ1-3; cdr3_nt: TGTGCCAGCAGCGGGCAGCCCTCTGGAAACACCATATATTTT; cdr3_aa: CASSGQPSGNTIYF
clone_size: -; d_call: -; v_call: TRBV7-2; j_call: TRBJ1-2; cdr3_nt: TGTGCCAGCAGCTTCAACAGTGGCTATGGCTACACCTTC; cdr3_aa: CASSFNSGYGYTF